The following is a T cell receptor beta chain sequence with its context. Germline CDR1 reads SQVTM; CDR2 reads ANQGSEA. V dropped 6 bases and J dropped 6 bases, with 13 bases sitting between them. The CDR3 sequence is 12 residues long. Random hexamers were used to reverse transcribe the RNA input (about 0.5 to 1 ug). TCRdb called the immunoSEQ multiplex PCR reads again in MiXCR, with one record for every CDR3 protein. The sample contains roughly 200,000 distinct CDR3 sequences, approximately 94% of which appear only once. The data were obtained in a study of CD8 T cells in Susac syndrome. The sequenced material came from CD4+ T cells from PBMCs. The chain combines TRBV29-1 with TRBJ2-3; D is possibly TRBD1 (6 bases). This sequence originates from a human donor with multiple sclerosis. CDR3 residues: CSVGTSSDTQYF. The CDR3 bases are TGCAGCGTCGGGACATCCTCGGATACGCAGTATTTT.